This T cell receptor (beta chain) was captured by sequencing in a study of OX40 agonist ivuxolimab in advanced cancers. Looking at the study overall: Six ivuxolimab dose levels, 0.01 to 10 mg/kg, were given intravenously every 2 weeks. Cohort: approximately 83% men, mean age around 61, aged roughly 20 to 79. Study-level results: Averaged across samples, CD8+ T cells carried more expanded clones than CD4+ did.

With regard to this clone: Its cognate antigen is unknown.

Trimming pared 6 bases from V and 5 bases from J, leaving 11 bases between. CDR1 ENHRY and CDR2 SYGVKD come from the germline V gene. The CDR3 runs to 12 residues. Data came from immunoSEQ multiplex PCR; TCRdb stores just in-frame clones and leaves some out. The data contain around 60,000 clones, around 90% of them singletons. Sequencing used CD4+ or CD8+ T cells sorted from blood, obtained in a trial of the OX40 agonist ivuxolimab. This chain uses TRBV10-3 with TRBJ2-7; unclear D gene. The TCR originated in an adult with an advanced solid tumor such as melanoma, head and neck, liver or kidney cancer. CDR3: CAISRNNDEQYF. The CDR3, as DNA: TGTGCCATCAGCCGGAACAATGACGAGCAGTACTTC.